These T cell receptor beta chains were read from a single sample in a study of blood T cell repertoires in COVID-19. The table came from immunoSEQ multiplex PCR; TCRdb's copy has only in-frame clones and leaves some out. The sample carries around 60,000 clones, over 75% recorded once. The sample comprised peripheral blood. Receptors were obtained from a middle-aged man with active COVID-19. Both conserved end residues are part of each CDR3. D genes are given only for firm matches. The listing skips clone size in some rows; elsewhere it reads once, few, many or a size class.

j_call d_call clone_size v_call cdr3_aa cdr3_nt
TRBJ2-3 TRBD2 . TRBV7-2 CASSLPSGGPSTDTQYF TGTGCCAGCAGCTTACCTAGCGGGGGACCCAGCACAGATACGCAGTATTTT
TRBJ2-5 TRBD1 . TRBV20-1 CSASFGTGALQETQYF TGCAGTGCTAGTTTCGGGACAGGGGCCCTACAAGAGACCCAGTACTTC
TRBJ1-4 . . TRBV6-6 CASSNRLGNEKLFF TGTGCCAGCAGTAATAGACTAGGAAATGAAAAACTGTTTTTT
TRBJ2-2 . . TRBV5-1 CASSQISTGELFF TGCGCCAGCAGCCAGATCAGTACCGGGGAGCTGTTTTTT
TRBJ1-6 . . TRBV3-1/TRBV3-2 CASSQLRRGNSPLHF TGTGCCAGCAGCCAATTAAGACGGGGAAATTCACCCCTCCACTTT
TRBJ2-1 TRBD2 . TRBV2 CASSEAGWGYLAVNEQFF TGTGCCAGCAGTGAAGCTGGATGGGGGTACCTAGCGGTAAATGAGCAGTTCTTC
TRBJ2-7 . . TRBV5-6 CASSPGLPYEQYF TGTGCCAGCAGCCCCGGACTTCCCTACGAGCAGTACTTC
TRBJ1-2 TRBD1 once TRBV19 CASSQLEGQGNYGYTF TGTGCCAGTAGTCAGTTAGAGGGACAGGGGAACTATGGCTACACCTTC
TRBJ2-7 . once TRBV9 CASSESQGYEQYF TGTGCCAGCAGCGAAAGCCAGGGCTACGAGCAGTACTTC
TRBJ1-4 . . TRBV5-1 CASSLVPIGANEKLFF TGCGCCAGCAGCTTGGTTCCCATCGGGGCTAATGAAAAACTGTTTTTT
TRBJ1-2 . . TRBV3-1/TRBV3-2 CASSIGANYGYTF TGTGCCAGCAGCATAGGGGCTAACTATGGCTACACCTTC
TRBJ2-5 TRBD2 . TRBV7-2 CASRSRTSETQYF TGTGCCAGCAGGAGCAGGACTAGCGAGACCCAGTACTTC
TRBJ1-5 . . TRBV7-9 CASSLGTGSNQPQHF TGTGCCAGCAGCTTAGGAACAGGTAGCAATCAGCCCCAGCATTTT
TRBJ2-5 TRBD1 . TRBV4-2 CASSGIVSGQGGETQYF TGTGCCAGCAGCGGAATAGTCTCGGGACAGGGAGGAGAGACCCAGTACTTC
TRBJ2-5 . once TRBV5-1 CASSLEGLQPQETQYF TGCGCCAGCAGCTTGGAGGGACTTCAACCCCAAGAGACCCAGTACTTC
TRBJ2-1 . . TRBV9 CARSSWSGSSYNEQFF TGTGCCAGAAGTTCCTGGAGCGGAAGCTCCTACAATGAGCAGTTCTTC
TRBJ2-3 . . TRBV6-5 CASSFGGFIDTQYF TGTGCCAGCAGTTTTGGGGGGTTTATAGATACGCAGTATTTT
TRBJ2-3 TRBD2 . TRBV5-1 CASSSGTSGGMADTQYF TGCGCCAGCAGCTCGGGGACTAGCGGGGGGATGGCAGATACGCAGTATTTT
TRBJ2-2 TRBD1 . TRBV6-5 CASVGQANTGELFF TGTGCCAGCGTCGGACAGGCCAACACCGGGGAGCTGTTTTTT
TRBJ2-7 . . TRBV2 CASSESWGGYEQYF TGTGCCAGCAGTGAAAGCTGGGGCGGCTACGAGCAGTACTTC
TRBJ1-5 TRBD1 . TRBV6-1 CASSEFHRGYGQPQHF TGTGCCAGCAGTGAGTTTCACAGGGGCTACGGTCAGCCCCAGCATTTT
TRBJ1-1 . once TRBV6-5 CASRRGDRLNTEAFF TGTGCCAGCAGAAGGGGCGATCGGCTGAACACTGAAGCTTTCTTT
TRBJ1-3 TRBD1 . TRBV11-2 CASSLGTGTAVSGNTIYF TGTGCCAGCAGCTTAGGAACCGGGACAGCAGTCTCTGGAAACACCATATATTTT
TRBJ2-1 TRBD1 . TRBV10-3 CAISLGQGAQSEQFF TGTGCCATCAGCCTGGGACAGGGGGCGCAAAGTGAGCAGTTCTTC
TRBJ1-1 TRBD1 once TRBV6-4 CASSEEGTVTEAFF TGTGCCAGCAGTGAGGAGGGGACAGTGACTGAAGCTTTCTTT
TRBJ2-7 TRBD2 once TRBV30 CAWSGDRLAGEQYF TGTGCCTGGAGTGGGGATAGACTAGCTGGGGAGCAGTACTTC
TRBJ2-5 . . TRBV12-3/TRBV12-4 CASSLAAGETQYF TGTGCCAGCAGTTTAGCCGCCGGGGAGACCCAGTACTTC
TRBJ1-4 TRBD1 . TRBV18 CASSPDRGNTNEKLFF TGTGCCAGCTCTCCCGACAGGGGGAACACTAATGAAAAACTGTTTTTT
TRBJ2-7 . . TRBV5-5 CASSSRQYEQYF TGTGCCAGCAGCTCCCGTCAGTACGAGCAGTACTTC
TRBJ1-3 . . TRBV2 CASTGRFSGNTIYF TGTGCCAGCACTGGGCGATTCTCTGGAAACACCATATATTTT
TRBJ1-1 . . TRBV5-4 CASSPHSNTEAFF TGTGCCAGCAGCCCTCACAGCAACACTGAAGCTTTCTTT
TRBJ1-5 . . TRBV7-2 CASSLGQGNQPQHF TGTGCCAGCAGCTTAGGGCAGGGCAATCAGCCCCAGCATTTT
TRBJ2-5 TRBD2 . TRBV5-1 CASSLMAGESETQYF TGCGCCAGCAGCTTAATGGCGGGGGAGTCAGAGACCCAGTACTTC
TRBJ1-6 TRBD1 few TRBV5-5 CASRPDRTNRNSPLHF TGTGCCAGCAGACCGGACAGGACAAATCGGAATTCACCCCTCCACTTT
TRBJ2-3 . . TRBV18 CASSPGSRSTDTQYF TGTGCCAGCTCACCCGGTTCCAGGAGCACAGATACGCAGTATTTT
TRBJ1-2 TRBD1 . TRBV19 CASKGQGGNYGYTF TGTGCCAGTAAGGGACAGGGAGGTAACTATGGCTACACCTTC
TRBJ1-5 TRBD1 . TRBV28 CASTEGASNQPQHF TGTGCCAGCACCGAGGGGGCGAGCAATCAGCCCCAGCATTTT
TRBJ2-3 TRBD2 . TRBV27 CASSLLGTSGGKRDTQYF TGTGCCAGCAGTCTACTTGGGACTAGCGGGGGGAAGCGAGATACGCAGTATTTT
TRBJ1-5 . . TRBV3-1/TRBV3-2 CASSQGTSNQPQHF TGTGCCAGCAGCCAAGGGACAAGCAATCAGCCCCAGCATTTT
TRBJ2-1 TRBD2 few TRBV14 CASSQRKGLAGWSSYNEQFF TGTGCCAGCAGCCAGAGAAAAGGATTAGCGGGGTGGAGCTCCTACAATGAGCAGTTCTTC
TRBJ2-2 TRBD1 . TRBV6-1 CASSETGGNTGELFF TGTGCCAGCAGTGAAACAGGGGGGAACACCGGGGAGCTGTTTTTT
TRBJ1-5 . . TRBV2 CASLNRVGQPQHF TGTGCCAGCCTTAACAGGGTTGGTCAGCCCCAGCATTTT
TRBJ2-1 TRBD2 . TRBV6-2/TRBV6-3 CASSYQLAGAYNEQFF TGTGCCAGCAGTTACCAACTAGCGGGGGCCTACAATGAGCAGTTCTTC
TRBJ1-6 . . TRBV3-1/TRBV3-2 CASSLVGGANSPLHF TGTGCCAGCAGCCTCGTGGGGGGTGCCAATTCACCCCTCCACTTT
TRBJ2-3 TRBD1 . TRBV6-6 CASSRTGSSQTSTDTQYF TGTGCCAGCAGTCGGACAGGCTCTAGCCAGACTAGCACAGATACGCAGTATTTT
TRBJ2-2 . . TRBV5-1 CASSLGTLNTGELFF TGCGCCAGCAGCTTGGGGACACTTAACACCGGGGAGCTGTTTTTT
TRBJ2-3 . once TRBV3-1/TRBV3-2 CASSHRGARGDTQYF TGTGCCAGCAGCCATCGGGGGGCGCGGGGAGATACGCAGTATTTT
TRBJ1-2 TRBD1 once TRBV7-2 CASSSGGQGRRGYTF TGTGCCAGCAGCTCAGGAGGACAGGGTCGGCGGGGCTACACCTTC
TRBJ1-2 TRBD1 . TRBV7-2 CATGTGGLGYTF TGTGCCACCGGGACAGGGGGTCTTGGCTACACCTTC
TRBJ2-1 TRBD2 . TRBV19 CASSTLAGGFGEQFF TGTGCCAGTAGTACCCTAGCGGGGGGGTTTGGTGAGCAGTTCTTC
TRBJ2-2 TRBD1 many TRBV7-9 CASSYWTGNTGELFF TGTGCCAGCAGCTACTGGACAGGAAACACCGGGGAGCTGTTTTTT
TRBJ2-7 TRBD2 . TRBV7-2 CASSFPLAGPISYEQYF TGTGCCAGCAGCTTCCCCCTAGCGGGGCCCATCTCCTACGAGCAGTACTTC
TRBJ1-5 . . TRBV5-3 CARSLAGGLGQPQHF TGTGCCAGAAGCTTGGCCGGGGGTCTCGGTCAGCCCCAGCATTTT
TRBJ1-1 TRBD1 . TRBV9 CASSRTGTGGRGTEAFF TGTGCCAGCAGTCGAACCGGGACAGGTGGTAGAGGAACTGAAGCTTTCTTT
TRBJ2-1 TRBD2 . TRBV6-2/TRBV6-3 CASSYGGLAGQGEQFF TGTGCCAGCAGTTACGGGGGGCTAGCGGGGCAGGGTGAGCAGTTCTTC
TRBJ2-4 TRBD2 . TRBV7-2 CASSPQRGLKNIQYF TGTGCCAGCAGCCCCCAGCGGGGGCTAAAAAACATTCAGTACTTC
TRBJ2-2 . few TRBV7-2 CASSLVTSYQAGELFF TGTGCCAGCAGCCTGGTCACTAGCTACCAGGCCGGGGAGCTGTTTTTT
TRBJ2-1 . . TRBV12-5 CARYIRQHNEQFF TGTGCTAGATACATTAGACAGCACAATGAGCAGTTCTTC
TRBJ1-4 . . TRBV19 CASGGGEKLFF TGTGCCAGTGGGGGAGGTGAAAAACTGTTTTTT